The next 10 T cell receptor beta chains were all read from a single sample in a study of blood T cell repertoires in COVID-19. Some clones are missing from TCRdb's copy, which holds only in-frame ones; the method was immunoSEQ multiplex PCR. This sample yields about 480,000 clones, of which approximately 90% are seen a single time; approximately 1.8% belongs to the top ten. The sample taken for sequencing was PBMCs or T cells enriched from blood (not recorded which). Receptor source: a woman aged 35 to 49 who had recovered from COVID-19.

V and J are TRBV4-3 and TRBJ2-7; 7 bases align to TRBD1. The V and J ends lost 3 bases and 0 bases, in that order; junction bases with no gene match: 5. From germline, CDR1 is LGHNA and CDR2 YSLEER. The CDR3 has 15 residues. The CDR3 region is CASSHDRDSSYEQYF. In DNA form, the CDR3 reads TGCGCCAGCAGCCATGACCGGGACAGCTCCTACGAGCAGTACTTC.

The gene calls are TRBV5-5 and TRBJ1-1, with D maybe TRBD1 (6 bases). The CDR3 is 17 amino acids. V was trimmed by 4 bases and J by 1 base, leaving 20 bases between them. Germline V gene sequence: CDR1 SGHKS, CDR2 YYEKEE (reference sequence). The DNA of the CDR3 is TGTGCCAGCAGCCGCGACCCGTTCCCAGGGGCGAACACTGAAGCTTTCTTT. Amino acids: CASSRDPFPGANTEAFF.

V usage is TRBV4-3 and J usage is TRBJ2-3, with TRBD2 as a possible D gene (6 bases). The germline V and J ends were trimmed by 0 bases and 4 bases, with 11 bases remaining between them. The CDR3 spans 15 residues. The germline CDR1 and CDR2 sequences are LGHNA and YSLEER. The DNA for the CDR3 is TGCGCCAGCAGCCAAGATTCCGGGAGACCAGATACGCAGTATTTT. Translation gives CASSQDSGRPDTQYF.

In DNA, the CDR3 is TGCAGTGCTAGTCTCAGGGACCGAGGGGGGACCCAGTACTTC. Protein: CSASLRDRGGTQYF. This chain joins TRBV20-1 and TRBJ2-5; weak D call: TRBD1 (6 bases). The CDR3 runs 14 residues. V shed 3 bases and J shed 7 bases, with 18 bases lying between them. Looked up from germline, CDR1 is DFQATT and CDR2 is SNEGSKA (reference sequence).

The sample holds one count of this clone. The chain links TRBV29-1 to TRBJ1-1; tentatively, D is TRBD1 (5 bases). CDR3 size: 11 residues. V lost 7 bases and J 7 bases, leaving 13 bases between the germline ends. Germline V gives CDR1 SQVTM, CDR2 ANQGSEA. The CDR3 DNA sequence: TGCAGCGGCGTAGGGGAGGTTGAAGCTTTCTTT. It is translated as CSGVGEVEAFF. Filled out from reference TRBV29-1 and TRBJ1-1, the complete variable domain reads SAVISQKPSRDICQRGTSLTIQCQVDSQVTMMFWYRQQPGQSLTLIATANQGSEATYESGFVIDKFPISRPNLTFSTLTVSNMSPEDSSIYLCSGVGEVEAFFGQGTRLTVV.

This sequence joins TRBV19 and TRBJ1-2, with D perhaps matching TRBD1 (5 bases). Looked up from germline, CDR1 is LNHDA and CDR2 is SQIVND (reference sequence). CDR3 length: 14 amino acids. V lost 6 bases and J 1 base, leaving 12 bases between the germline ends. The CDR3 is CASRKWGGNYGYTF. The CDR3 coding sequence is TGTGCCAGTAGAAAGTGGGGGGGTAACTATGGCTACACCTTC.

The chain has TRBV6-2 or TRBV6-3 and TRBJ2-7; 8 nucleotides match TRBD1. CDR1 and CDR2 from the germline V gene are MNHEY and SVGEGT. With V trimmed by 2 bases and J by 6 bases, 15 bases remained unmatched. The CDR3 spans 17 residues. DNA of the CDR3: TGTGCCAGCAGTTACACATTGTCGGACAGGGACAGCCGCGAGCAGTACTTC. It translates to CASSYTLSDRDSREQYF.

This chain links TRBV7-9 with TRBJ1-3, with D tentatively TRBD1 (6 bases). The CDR3 length is 15 residues. The V and J ends lost 2 bases and 2 bases respectively, with 10 bases between them. Germline loops: CDR1 SEHNR, CDR2 FQNEAQ (reference sequence). The CDR3 loop reads CASSLQGRAGNTIYF. The CDR3 region has the DNA TGTGCCAGCAGCTTACAGGGGCGAGCTGGAAACACCATATATTTT.

This clone was observed a single time. The chain links TRBV5-1 to TRBJ2-1; D gene unclear. The germline V gene encodes CDR1 SGHRS and CDR2 YFSETQ. V lost 0 bases and J 7 bases, leaving 11 bases between the germline ends. This CDR3 region has 14 residues. The CDR3 is CASSLDRYLNEQFF. For the CDR3, the DNA is TGCGCCAGCAGCTTGGATCGCTACCTGAATGAGCAGTTCTTC.

The chain links TRBV2 to TRBJ2-1; tentative D call: TRBD1 (5 bases). This CDR3 spans 15 amino acids. The germline V gene has CDR1 SNHLY and CDR2 FYNNEI. V was shortened by 6 bases and J by 2 bases, with 14 bases between the two germline ends. The CDR3 here is CASSLQGGTYNEQFF. The CDR3 DNA follows: TGTGCCAGCAGCCTCCAGGGTGGGACCTACAATGAGCAGTTCTTC. The full variable domain, its missing parts supplied by reference TRBV2 and TRBJ2-1, is EPEVTQTPSHQVTQMGQEVILRCVPISNHLYFYWYRQILGQKVEFLVSFYNNEISEKSEIFDDQFSVERPDGSNFTLKIRSTKLEDSAMYFCASSLQGGTYNEQFFGPGTRLTVL.